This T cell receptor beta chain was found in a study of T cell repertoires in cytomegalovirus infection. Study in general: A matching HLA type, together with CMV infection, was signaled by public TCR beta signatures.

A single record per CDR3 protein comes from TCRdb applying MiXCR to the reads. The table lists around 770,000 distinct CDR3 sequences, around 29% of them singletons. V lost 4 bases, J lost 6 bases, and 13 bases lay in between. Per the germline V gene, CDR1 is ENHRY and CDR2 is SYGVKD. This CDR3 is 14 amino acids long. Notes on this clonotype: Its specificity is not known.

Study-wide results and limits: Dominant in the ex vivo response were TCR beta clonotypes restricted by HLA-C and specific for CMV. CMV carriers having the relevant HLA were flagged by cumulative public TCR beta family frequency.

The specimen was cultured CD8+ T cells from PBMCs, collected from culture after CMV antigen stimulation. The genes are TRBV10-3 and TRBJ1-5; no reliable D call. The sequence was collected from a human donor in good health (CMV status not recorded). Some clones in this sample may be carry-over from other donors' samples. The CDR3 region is CAISGNSRVQPQHF. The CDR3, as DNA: TGTGCCATCAGTGGAAATTCGAGGGTTCAGCCCCAGCATTTT.